This TCR beta chain was found in a study of T cell changes during pregnancy in multiple sclerosis. Here immunoSEQ multiplex PCR was the method, and the copy in TCRdb shows in-frame clones only, minus some. Here the sample spans around 69,000 clones, 90% to 95% being singletons. This receptor was obtained from a female donor with multiple sclerosis, enrolled in a pregnancy study. The sample consisted of CD8+ T cells from peripheral blood mononuclear cells, taken before pregnancy.

CDR3 DNA sequence: TGTGCCAGTAGTATAGAGCGGGGAGTCAGCACAGATACGCAGTATTTT. Protein product: CASSIERGVSTDTQYF. The rearrangement links TRBV19 to TRBJ2-3; D possibly corresponds to TRBD2 (6 bases). CDR1 is LNHDA, CDR2 SQIVND, per germline (reference sequence). The CDR3 extends over 16 amino acids. Trimming pared 0 bases from V and 0 bases from J, leaving 10 bases between.